These 14 T cell receptor beta chains share one sample of origin, sequenced in a study of response to subunit inactivated influenza vaccine (dated by TCRdb to 2016 to 2018). To prepare the library, RT-PCR was applied. Sequencing used an Illumina HiSeq 2500. The public reads were reprocessed in TCRdb via fastp at Q25 and MiXCR, keeping in-frame beta chains. Rows are unified per CDR3 protein, each entry keeping the most common DNA and genes. In this sample the table shows around 490,000 distinct CDR3 sequences, around 8% of which occur a single time. 10% to 15% of the sample lies in the top ten. Sequencing used PBMCs from blood, obtained around 25 months after vaccination. The receptors were sampled from a man between 50 and 70 years old who received an inactivated influenza vaccine. Donor details come from another sample of the same person, matched by shared clones.

The genes are TRBV29-1 and TRBJ2-3, with 8 bases identical to TRBD1. Germline trimming cut 5 bases from V and 5 bases from J; bases unmatched to any gene: 6. The CDR3 totals 13 residues. CDR1 is SQVTM, CDR2 ANQGSEA, per germline. CDR3 sequence reads: CSVKQGGRDTQYF. CDR3 bases: TGCAGCGTTAAACAGGGGGGTCGAGATACGCAGTATTTT.

This clonotype was counted ten times or more. The V gene is TRBV10-3, the J gene TRBJ2-7, with unresolved D. The germline V gene encodes CDR1 ENHRY and CDR2 SYGVKD. This CDR3 has 16 residues. With 3 bases removed from V and 0 bases from J, the gap between germline ends came to 15 bases. CDR3 in DNA: TGTGCCATCAGTGACAGTCGATCGGTAAGCTCCTACGAGCAGTACTTC. As protein: CAISDSRSVSSYEQYF.

This clonotype was counted ten times or more. The chain has TRBV29-1 and TRBJ1-4; tentatively, D is TRBD1 (5 bases). CDR3 length equals 12 residues. The germline V and J ends were trimmed by 7 bases and 5 bases, with 11 bases remaining between them. Per the germline V gene, CDR1 is SQVTM and CDR2 is ANQGSEA. In DNA, the CDR3 is TGCAGCGCTCGGGACGGGAATGAAAAACTGTTTTTT. Translation: CSARDGNEKLFF.

This clonotype was picked up a small number of times. This chain joins TRBV6-1 and TRBJ1-1; TRBD1 is a possible D gene (6 bases). This CDR3 comprises 15 residues. Germline CDR1 reads MNHNS; CDR2 reads SASEGT. V lost 7 bases and J 0 bases, leaving 15 bases between the germline ends. CDR3 nucleotide sequence: TGTGCCAGCACCGTGGCGACAGGAATGAACACTGAAGCTTTCTTT. The encoded protein is CASTVATGMNTEAFF.

J is TRBJ2-5 and V is TRBV30, with TRBD2 matching over 9 bases. Trimming cost V 3 bases and J 3 bases; bases outside gene matches: 2. This CDR3 has 13 residues. CDR1 is GTSNPN and CDR2 is SVGIG in the germline V gene (reference sequence). Here the CDR3 reads CAWSGLAKETQYF. The CDR3 DNA follows: TGTGCCTGGAGCGGACTAGCGAAAGAGACCCAGTACTTC.

This clonotype was observed a handful of times. The chain is built from TRBV6-5 and TRBJ2-7; TRBD1 matches at 9 bases. V was clipped by 3 bases and J by 5 bases; unmatched bases: 11. Germline values: CDR1 MNHEY, CDR2 SVGAGI. The CDR3 spans 16 residues. CDR3 coding DNA: TGTGCCAGCAGTTATAGCCGGACAGGGGTTTTTCACGAGCAGTACTTC. Protein: CASSYSRTGVFHEQYF.

This clonotype was observed a handful of times. The rearrangement uses TRBV12-3 or TRBV12-4 and TRBJ2-2; D ambiguous. Trimming removed 3 bases at V and 1 base at J, with 9 bases between. CDR3 size: 15 residues. The CDR3 loop is CASSFKARNTGELFF. Here the CDR3 DNA reads TGTGCCAGCAGTTTCAAAGCAAGGAACACCGGGGAGCTGTTTTTT.

This clonotype came up a few times. The J gene is TRBJ2-7, the V gene TRBV10-3, with D perhaps TRBD2 (6 bases). Germline values: CDR1 ENHRY, CDR2 SYGVKD. V was cut by 4 bases and J by 0 bases, with 10 bases left in between. CDR3 length: 14 amino acids. This CDR3 reads CAISVSSDSYEQYF. CDR3 DNA sequence: TGTGCCATCAGTGTTTCTAGCGACTCCTACGAGCAGTACTTC.

The chain employs TRBV15 and TRBJ2-1; TRBD2 agrees at 12 bases. Germline loops: CDR1 LNHNV, CDR2 YYDKDF (reference sequence). Germline trimming cut 3 bases from V and 6 bases from J; bases unmatched to any gene: 6. CDR3 size: 16 residues. CDR3 nucleotides: TGTGCCACCAGCAGCCGCCTAGCGGGAGGGTCCAATGAGCAGTTCTTC. This sequence encodes CATSSRLAGGSNEQFF. The full variable domain, with the rest looked up from reference TRBV15 and TRBJ2-1, is DAMVIQNPRYQVTQFGKPVTLSCSQTLNHNVMYWYQQKSSQAPKLLFHYYDKDFNNEADTPDNFQSRRPNTSFCFLDIRSPGLGDTAMYLCATSSRLAGGSNEQFFGPGTRLTVL.

This clonotype came up a few times. The V and J genes are TRBV20-1 and TRBJ1-3, with D perhaps TRBD1 (6 bases). The CDR3 sequence is 15 residues long. V was trimmed by 0 bases and J by 0 bases, leaving 9 bases between them. Looked up from germline, CDR1 is DFQATT and CDR2 is SNEGSKA (reference sequence). The CDR3 is CSARDLDSSGNTIYF. Written as DNA, the CDR3 is TGCAGTGCTAGAGATCTGGACAGCTCTGGAAACACCATATATTTT.

In its sample, this clonotype was seen a few times. The chain uses TRBV4-3 and TRBJ2-5, with 8 positions matching TRBD2. Germline V lookup: CDR1 LGHNA, CDR2 YSLEER. The CDR3 has 15 amino acids. Trimming removed 3 bases from V and 5 bases from J; junction bases left unmatched: 8. CDR3 in DNA: TGCGCCAGCAGCCAGACCGGGGGGGCAACGGAGACCCAGTACTTC. It is translated as CASSQTGGATETQYF.

CDR3 region: CASSFLGRVFYEQYF. CDR3 nucleotide sequence: TGTGCCAGCAGCTTCCTGGGACGGGTATTTTACGAGCAGTACTTC. V gene TRBV11-2 combines with J gene TRBJ2-7; D tentatively fits TRBD1 or TRBD2 (5 bases each). V lost 3 bases and J 4 bases, leaving 16 bases between the germline ends. The CDR3 totals 15 residues. CDR1 and CDR2 (germline): SGHAT, FQNNGV. Based on the CDR3 plus reference TRBV11-2 and TRBJ2-7, the full variable domain is EAGVAQSPRYKIIEKRQSVAFWCNPISGHATLYWYQQILGQGPKLLIQFQNNGVVDDSQLPKDRFSAERLKGVDSTLKIQPAKLEDSAVYLCASSFLGRVFYEQYFGPGTRLTVT.

This clonotype came up many times. The rearrangement uses TRBV6-5 and TRBJ1-1, with 12 bases fitting TRBD1. The CDR3 covers 15 residues. Per germline, CDR1 MNHEY and CDR2 SVGAGI. Trimming removed 0 bases from V and 13 bases from J; junction bases left unmatched: 9. CDR3: CASSYSPGQGAGGFF. DNA of the CDR3: TGTGCCAGCAGTTACTCACCGGGACAGGGGGCGGGGGGTTTCTTT.

This clonotype came up a few times. This chain uses TRBV11-2 with TRBJ1-2; D not resolved. The CDR3 loop spans 13 amino acids. V was trimmed by 2 bases and J by 13 bases, leaving 17 bases between them. Germline CDR1 reads SGHAT; CDR2 reads FQNNGV. CDR3: CASSLSPARVSTF. The CDR3 bases are TGTGCCAGCAGCTTAAGCCCAGCTCGAGTCAGCACCTTC. Full variable domain (missing parts from reference TRBV11-2 and TRBJ1-2): EAGVAQSPRYKIIEKRQSVAFWCNPISGHATLYWYQQILGQGPKLLIQFQNNGVVDDSQLPKDRFSAERLKGVDSTLKIQPAKLEDSAVYLCASSLSPARVSTFGSGTRLTVV.